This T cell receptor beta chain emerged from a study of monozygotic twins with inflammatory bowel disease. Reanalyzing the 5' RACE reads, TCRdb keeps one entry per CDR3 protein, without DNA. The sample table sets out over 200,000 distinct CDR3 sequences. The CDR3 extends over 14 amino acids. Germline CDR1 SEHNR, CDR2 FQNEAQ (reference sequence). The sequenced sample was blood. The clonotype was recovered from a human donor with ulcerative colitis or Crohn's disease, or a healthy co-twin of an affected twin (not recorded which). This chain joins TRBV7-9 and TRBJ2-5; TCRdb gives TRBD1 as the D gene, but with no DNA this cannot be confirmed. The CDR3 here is CASSLTGLQETQYF.